These T cell receptor beta chains were read from a single sample in a study of blood T cell repertoires in COVID-19. TCRdb's table, derived via immunoSEQ multiplex PCR, lists solely in-frame clones and lacks some. The table shows roughly 200,000 clones, with 75% to 85% occurring only once. The specimen was PBMCs or T cells enriched from blood (not recorded which). The receptors here all came from a man in his forties who had recovered from COVID-19. CDR3s include the opening cysteine and the closing phenylalanine or tryptophan. A D gene is named only where the DNA matches it firmly. Size is stated for part of the rows, as once, few or many counts, or as a class when the clone is expanded.

V,size,D,length,J,DNA,CDR3
TRBV7-2,NA,TRBD1,15,TRBJ1-5,TGTGCCAGCAGCTTAGGACAGGGGGCGAGTCAGCCCCAGCATTTT,CASSLGQGASQPQHF
TRBV20-1,NA,TRBD2,16,TRBJ2-1,TGCAGTGCTAGTTCTCCGGGGGGGCCACGCTACAATGAGCAGTTCTTC,CSASSPGGPRYNEQFF
TRBV4-2,NA,TRBD2,18,TRBJ2-3,TGTGCCAGCAGCCATTCTCCGGGGTCCAGCGGGGGCACAGATACGCAGTATTTT,CASSHSPGSSGGTDTQYF
TRBV10-3,NA,NA,15,TRBJ2-5,TGTGCCATCAGTGAGTCGGGGCAACATGGGGAGACCCAGTACTTC,CAISESGQHGETQYF
TRBV4-2,few,NA,15,TRBJ2-5,TGTGCCAGCAGCCAAGATCGCGGAGGGGTAGAGACCCAGTACTTC,CASSQDRGGVETQYF
TRBV5-1,NA,TRBD1,15,TRBJ1-5,TGCGCCAGCAGCCCATCCACAGGGGGCAATCAGCCCCAGCATTTT,CASSPSTGGNQPQHF
TRBV7-6,NA,TRBD2,17,TRBJ2-3,TGTGCCAGCAGCCGAGTCCTGACTAGCGGGAGTGAAGATACGCAGTATTTT,CASSRVLTSGSEDTQYF
TRBV2,NA,NA,16,TRBJ1-6,TGTGCCAGCAGTGCCAACTCACTCATTCGGAATTCACCCCTCCACTTT,CASSANSLIRNSPLHF
TRBV6-1,once,NA,10,TRBJ1-4,TGTGCCAGCAGTGAATTGCGAGTGTTTTTT,CASSELRVFF
TRBV14,NA,NA,17,TRBJ1-2,TGTGCCAGCAGCCAAGACCGGGGGGCAGGGGTTGGCTATGGCTACACCTTC,CASSQDRGAGVGYGYTF
TRBV2,once,NA,13,TRBJ2-1,TGTGCCAGCAGTAAGGTTCAGGGGAATGAGCAGTTCTTC,CASSKVQGNEQFF
TRBV4-1,NA,TRBD2,16,TRBJ2-7,TGCGCCAGCAGCCAAGAAGGACTAGCGGGAGGGGCCGAGCAGTACTTC,CASSQEGLAGGAEQYF
TRBV9,NA,NA,12,TRBJ2-7,TGTGCCAGCAGCCCCACAGGGTACGAGCAGTACTTC,CASSPTGYEQYF
TRBV27,few,NA,14,TRBJ1-2,TGTGCCAGCAGTTTATCGCCGGTGGACTATGGCTACACCTTC,CASSLSPVDYGYTF
TRBV5-4,NA,NA,15,TRBJ2-1,TGTGCCAGCAGCTTGGATGGACTTAATCTGGATGAGCAGTTCTTC,CASSLDGLNLDEQFF
TRBV19,NA,TRBD1,15,TRBJ1-4,TGTGCCAGTAGTTCATCAACAGGGGGAAGTGAAAAACTGTTTTTT,CASSSSTGGSEKLFF
TRBV29-1,NA,NA,15,TRBJ1-1,TGCAGCGTTGCCTCGACAGGTAACATGAACACTGAAGCTTTCTTT,CSVASTGNMNTEAFF
TRBV7-2,NA,TRBD2,17,TRBJ2-3,TGTGCCAGCAGCTTAGCAAGCGGCGGGAGGGCCCCAGATACGCAGTATTTT,CASSLASGGRAPDTQYF
TRBV2,NA,NA,15,TRBJ1-1,TGTGCCAGCAGTGTTAGTTCAGGGAGGAAAACTGAAGCTTTCTTT,CASSVSSGRKTEAFF
TRBV5-6,NA,TRBD1,16,TRBJ1-2,TGTGCCAGCAGCTCCCTAGGGGGACAGCTCCTTCGTGGCTACACCTTC,CASSSLGGQLLRGYTF
TRBV18,NA,NA,14,TRBJ2-3,TGTGCCAGCTCACCGGGCACGAGGGCAGATACGCAGTATTTT,CASSPGTRADTQYF
TRBV7-9,NA,TRBD1,14,TRBJ1-6,TGTGCCAGCACCCCGGACAGGTCCGATTCACCCCTCCACTTT,CASTPDRSDSPLHF
TRBV2,NA,NA,13,TRBJ2-1,TGTGCCAGTATCGGAGGGGACTACAATGAGCAGTTCTTC,CASIGGDYNEQFF
TRBV6-6,NA,NA,16,TRBJ2-3,TGTGCCAGCAGTTACTCGTCGCCAGGGCGTTCGGATACGCAGTATTTT,CASSYSSPGRSDTQYF
TRBV27,NA,TRBD1,14,TRBJ2-7,TGTGCCAGCAGTTTATTGGGGGACAGGGAAGGTCGGTACTTC,CASSLLGDREGRYF
TRBV28,NA,NA,13,TRBJ1-1,TGTGCCAGCAGTTTTTTCAGGGTAACTGAAGCTTTCTTT,CASSFFRVTEAFF
TRBV7-2,NA,TRBD2,16,TRBJ2-5,TGTGCCAGCAGCCCGGGACTAGCGGGAGGCGGGGAGACCCAGTACTTC,CASSPGLAGGGETQYF
TRBV30,NA,TRBD1,14,TRBJ2-7,TGTGCCTGGACGGGACAGGGGGCCCGCTACGAGCAGTACTTC,CAWTGQGARYEQYF
TRBV7-2,NA,TRBD1,13,TRBJ1-2,TGTGCCAGCAGCTTAGGGACAGGGGCCGGCTACACCTTC,CASSLGTGAGYTF
TRBV10-3,NA,NA,15,TRBJ2-5,TGTGCCATCAGTGACCCCAATAGCGCCCAAGAGACCCAGTACTTC,CAISDPNSAQETQYF
TRBV5-8,NA,NA,15,TRBJ1-3,TGTGCCAGCAGCTTGGACGGTGACTCTGGAAACACCATATATTTT,CASSLDGDSGNTIYF
TRBV7-6,NA,TRBD2,15,TRBJ2-1,TGTGCCAGCAGCCCCGGACTAGCGCGCTCTGGTGAGCAGTTCTTC,CASSPGLARSGEQFF
TRBV28,NA,NA,13,TRBJ2-5,TGTGCCAGCAGTCTAGGACAACTGGAGACCCAGTACTTC,CASSLGQLETQYF
TRBV5-1,NA,TRBD1,13,TRBJ1-1,TGCGCCAGCAGCCCGACAGGGGACACTGAAGCTTTCTTT,CASSPTGDTEAFF
TRBV9,many,NA,17,TRBJ2-7,TGTGCCAGCAGCGTAGTCTACAGCCCGTTCGGGGACTACGAGCAGTACTTC,CASSVVYSPFGDYEQYF
TRBV14,NA,NA,16,TRBJ2-2,TGTGCCAGCAGCCTTGAGCTTGCAGGGATCACCGGGGAGCTGTTTTTT,CASSLELAGITGELFF
TRBV29-1,NA,NA,14,TRBJ2-7,TGCAGCGTTGAAGAGGTTCCAAGACCAGGGGAGCAGTACTTC,CSVEEVPRPGEQYF
TRBV7-9,NA,TRBD2,14,TRBJ2-7,TGTGCCAGCAGCTTTAGCGGGAGGGCCCATGAGCAGTACTTC,CASSFSGRAHEQYF
TRBV5-1,NA,TRBD1,15,TRBJ2-5,TGCGCCAGCAGCTTCGGACAGACAGGGGAAGAGACCCAGTACTTC,CASSFGQTGEETQYF
TRBV2,NA,NA,16,TRBJ1-4,TGTGCCAGCAGTGAAGCGGTCGGAGGAGTAGGTGAAAAACTGTTTTTT,CASSEAVGGVGEKLFF